This T cell receptor (beta chain) derives from a study of CD8 T cells in ankylosing spondylitis. Making the TCR beta libraries involved quantitative 5'-RACE with molecular barcodes. TCRdb itself ran the 5' RACE reads through MiXCR, one entry per CDR3 protein. The table shows 650,000 to 800,000 distinct CDR3 sequences, with under 20% occurring only once. The CDR3 is made up of 15 amino acids. Germline CDR1 SGHRS, CDR2 YFSETQ. Trimming cost V 3 bases and J 4 bases; bases outside gene matches: 7. Details on this clonotype: Its target is not known.

Study-level findings and limits: Those disease-linked clones were CD8+; they were also relatively rare in peripheral blood. In ankylosing spondylitis patients, matched synovial fluid reportedly showed significant enrichment of disease-linked clones. Blood of patients with ankylosing spondylitis appeared to be characterized by a TCR beta motif of about 8 highly homologous variants.

This TCR derives from a male donor with ankylosing spondylitis. What was sequenced was blood, either unsorted or a sorted T cell fraction (not recorded which). The chain links TRBV5-1 to TRBJ2-1, with TRBD2 matching over 7 bases. Here the CDR3 DNA reads TGCGCCAGCAGCTCCAGCGGGATCAAGTACAATGAGCAGTTCTTC. Translated, it gives CASSSSGIKYNEQFF.